The source of this T cell receptor (beta chain) is a study of cytomegalovirus exposure and HLA in healthy donors. Study conclusions and caveats: High specificity and sensitivity for cytomegalovirus status were reported for the classifier. TCR beta V segments were, for the most part, productive about 87% or about 30% of the time in an earlier analysis. The listing of roughly 160 TCR beta chains classed them as cytomegalovirus-associated.

Each donor was nominally healthy when sampled (though unrecorded immune exposures were likely). This clone came up a few times. Its target is unknown. Germline V gene lookup returns CDR1 SEHNR and CDR2 FQNEAQ (reference sequence). Trimming at V came to 5 bases and at J to 3 bases, leaving 7 bases not matched to a gene. CDR3 length equals 15 residues. A multiplex PCR was run with 60 Vbeta primers and 13 Jbeta primers. Profiling relied on immunoSEQ multiplex PCR, and the TCRdb table lists in-frame clones only, not all of them. In the table there are about 160,000 clones, around 76% of which are singletons.

This TCR was sampled from a middle-aged man in good health and CMV-seropositive. Material for sequencing was PBMCs. J is TRBJ1-3 and V is TRBV7-9; the match to TRBD1 covers 7 bases. The CDR3 region has the DNA TGTGCCAGCAGCCTATACAGGGGTGGTGGAAACACCATATATTTT. This sequence encodes CASSLYRGGGNTIYF.